This TCR beta chain emerged from a study of T cells in Graves' hyperthyroidism and ophthalmopathy. On the study more broadly: Peripheral blood was collected at initial diagnosis, before any treatment.

Regarding the study as a whole: Blood samples included most of the expanded thyroid clonotypes exceeding 0.001. A median roughly six months before onset, the model predicted ophthalmopathy.

This blood was taken when hyperthyroidism was first diagnosed, before any ophthalmopathy symptoms existed. TCR beta CDR3 regions were amplified from RNA. First-round RT-PCR targeting the TCR CDR3 was performed with the HTBI primer set. TCRdb passed the multiplex PCR reads through MiXCR, listing each CDR3 protein once. Here the sample spans 300,000 to 450,000 distinct CDR3 sequences, 15% to 19% being singletons. Remarks on this clonotype: Its specificity is not known.

The CDR3 covers 16 residues. In germline, CDR1 is SEHNR, CDR2 FQNEAQ (reference sequence). V was cut by 5 bases and J by 0 bases, with 16 bases left in between. Sequencing was performed on blood. The V gene is TRBV7-9, the J gene TRBJ1-2; D is undetermined. The sequence came from a woman aged 18-30 years with Graves' hyperthyroidism that later progressed to Graves' ophthalmopathy. CDR3 DNA sequence: TGTGCCAGCAGCCATAGGCCACCGGGGACTAACTATGGCTACACCTTC. The encoded protein is CASSHRPPGTNYGYTF.